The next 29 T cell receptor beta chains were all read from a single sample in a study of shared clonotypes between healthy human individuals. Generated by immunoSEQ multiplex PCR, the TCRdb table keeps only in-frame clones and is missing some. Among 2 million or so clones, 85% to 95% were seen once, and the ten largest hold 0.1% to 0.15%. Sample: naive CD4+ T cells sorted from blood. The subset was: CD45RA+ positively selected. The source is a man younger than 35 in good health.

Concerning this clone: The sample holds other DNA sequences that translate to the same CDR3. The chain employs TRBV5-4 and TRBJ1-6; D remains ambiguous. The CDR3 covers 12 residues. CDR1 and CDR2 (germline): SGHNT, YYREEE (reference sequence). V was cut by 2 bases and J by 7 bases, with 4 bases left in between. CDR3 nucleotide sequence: TGTGCCAGCAGCTTAGACAATTCACCCCTCCACTTT. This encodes CASSLDNSPLHF.

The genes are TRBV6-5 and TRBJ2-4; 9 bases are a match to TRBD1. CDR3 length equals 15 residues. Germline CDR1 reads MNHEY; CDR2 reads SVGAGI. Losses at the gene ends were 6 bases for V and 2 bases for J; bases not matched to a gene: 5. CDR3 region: CASRSGTGTKNIQYF. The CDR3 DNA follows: TGTGCCAGCAGGTCCGGGACAGGGACCAAAAACATTCAGTACTTC.

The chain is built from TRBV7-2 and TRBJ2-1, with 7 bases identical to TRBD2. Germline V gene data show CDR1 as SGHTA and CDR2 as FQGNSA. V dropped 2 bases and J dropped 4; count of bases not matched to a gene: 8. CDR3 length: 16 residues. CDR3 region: CASSLPRGRVYNEQFF. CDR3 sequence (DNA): TGTGCCAGCAGCTTACCTCGAGGGAGGGTATACAATGAGCAGTTCTTC.

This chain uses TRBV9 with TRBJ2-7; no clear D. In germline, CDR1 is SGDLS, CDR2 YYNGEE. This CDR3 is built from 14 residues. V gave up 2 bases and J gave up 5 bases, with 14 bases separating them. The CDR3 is CASSVLGTSDEQYF. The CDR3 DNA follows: TGTGCCAGCAGCGTGTTAGGAACTTCGGACGAGCAGTACTTC.

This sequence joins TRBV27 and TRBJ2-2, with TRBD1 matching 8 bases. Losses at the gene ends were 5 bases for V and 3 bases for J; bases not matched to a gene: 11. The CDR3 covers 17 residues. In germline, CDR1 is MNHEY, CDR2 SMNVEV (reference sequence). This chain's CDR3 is CASSLRPGQVDTGELFF. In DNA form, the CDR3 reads TGTGCCAGCAGTCTCCGGCCGGGACAGGTTGACACCGGGGAGCTGTTTTTT.

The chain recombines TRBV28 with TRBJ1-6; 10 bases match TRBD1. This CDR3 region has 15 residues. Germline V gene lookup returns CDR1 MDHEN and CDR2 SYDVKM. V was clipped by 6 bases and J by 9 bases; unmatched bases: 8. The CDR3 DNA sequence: TGTGCCAGCAGCAACGACAGGGGGCGTGTTTCACCCCTCCACTTT. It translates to CASSNDRGRVSPLHF.

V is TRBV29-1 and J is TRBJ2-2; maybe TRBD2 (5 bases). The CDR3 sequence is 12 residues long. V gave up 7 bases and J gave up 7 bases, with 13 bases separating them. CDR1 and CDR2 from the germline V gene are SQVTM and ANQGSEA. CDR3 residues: CSAMWGVGELFF. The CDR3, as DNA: TGCAGCGCCATGTGGGGAGTCGGGGAGCTGTTTTTT.

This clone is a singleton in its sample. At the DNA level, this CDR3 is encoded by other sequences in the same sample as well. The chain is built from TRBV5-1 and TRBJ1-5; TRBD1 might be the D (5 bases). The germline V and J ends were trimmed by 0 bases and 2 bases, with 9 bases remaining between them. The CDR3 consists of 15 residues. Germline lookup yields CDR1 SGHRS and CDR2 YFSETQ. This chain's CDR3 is CASSLAGGGNQPQHF. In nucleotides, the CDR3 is TGCGCCAGCAGCTTGGCCGGGGGTGGCAATCAGCCCCAGCATTTT.

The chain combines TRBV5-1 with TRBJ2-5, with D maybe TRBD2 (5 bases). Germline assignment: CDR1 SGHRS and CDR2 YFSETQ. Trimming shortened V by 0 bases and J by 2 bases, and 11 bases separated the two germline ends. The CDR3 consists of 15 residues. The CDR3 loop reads CASSLVGGKQETQYF. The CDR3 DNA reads TGCGCCAGCAGCTTGGTAGGAGGAAAGCAAGAGACCCAGTACTTC. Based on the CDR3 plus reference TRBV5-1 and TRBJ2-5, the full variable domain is KAGVTQTPRYLIKTRGQQVTLSCSPISGHRSVSWYQQTPGQGLQFLFEYFSETQRNKGNFPGRFSGRQFSNSRSEMNVSTLELGDSALYLCASSLVGGKQETQYFGPGTRLLVL.

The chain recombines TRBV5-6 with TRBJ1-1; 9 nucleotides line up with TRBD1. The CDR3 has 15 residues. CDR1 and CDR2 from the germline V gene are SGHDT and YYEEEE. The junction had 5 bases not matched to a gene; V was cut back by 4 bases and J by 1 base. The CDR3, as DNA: TGTGCCAGCAGCCGACCGGACAGGGGGAACACTGAAGCTTTCTTT. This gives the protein CASSRPDRGNTEAFF.

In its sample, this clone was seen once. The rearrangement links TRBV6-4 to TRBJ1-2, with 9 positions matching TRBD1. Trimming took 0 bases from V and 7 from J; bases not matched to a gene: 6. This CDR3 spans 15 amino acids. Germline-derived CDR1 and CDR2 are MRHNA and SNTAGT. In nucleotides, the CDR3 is TGTGCCAGCAGTGACTCTACAGGGGGCATAGGTGGCTACACCTTC. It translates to CASSDSTGGIGGYTF.

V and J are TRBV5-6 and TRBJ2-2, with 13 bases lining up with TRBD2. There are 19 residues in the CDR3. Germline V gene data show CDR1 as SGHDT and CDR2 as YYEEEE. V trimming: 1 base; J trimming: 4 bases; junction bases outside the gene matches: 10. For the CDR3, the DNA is TGTGCCAGCAGCTTGAAATTAGGACTAGCGGGAGTGACCACCGGGGAGCTGTTTTTT. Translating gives CASSLKLGLAGVTTGELFF. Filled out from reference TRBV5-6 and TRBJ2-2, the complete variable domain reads DAGVTQSPTHLIKTRGQQVTLRCSPKSGHDTVSWYQQALGQGPQFIFQYYEEEERQRGNFPDRFSGHQFPNYSSELNVNALLLGDSALYLCASSLKLGLAGVTTGELFFGEGSRLTVL.

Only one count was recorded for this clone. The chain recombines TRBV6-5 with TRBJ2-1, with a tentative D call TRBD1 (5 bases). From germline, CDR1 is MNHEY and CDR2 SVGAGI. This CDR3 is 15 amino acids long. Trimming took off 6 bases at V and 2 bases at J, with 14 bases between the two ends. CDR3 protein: CASSRLGVTYNEQFF. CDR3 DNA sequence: TGTGCCAGCAGCCGGTTAGGGGTAACCTACAATGAGCAGTTCTTC.

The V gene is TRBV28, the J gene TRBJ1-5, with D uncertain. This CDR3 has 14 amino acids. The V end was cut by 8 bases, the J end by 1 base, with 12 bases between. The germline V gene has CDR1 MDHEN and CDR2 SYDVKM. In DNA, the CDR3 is TGTGCCAGCGGACGGGAAATCAGCAATCAGCCCCAGCATTTT. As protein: CASGREISNQPQHF. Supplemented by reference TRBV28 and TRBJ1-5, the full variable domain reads DVKVTQSSRYLVKRTGEKVFLECVQDMDHENMFWYRQDPGLGLRLIYFSYDVKMKEKGDIPEGYSVSREKKERFSLILESASTNQTSMYLCASGREISNQPQHFGDGTRLSIL.

In nucleotides, the CDR3 is TGCGCCAGCAGCACCCCGGGAGGAACGAACACTGAAGCTTTCTTT. It codes for CASSTPGGTNTEAFF. The chain has TRBV5-1 and TRBJ1-1; no clear D. The germline gives CDR1 SGHRS, CDR2 YFSETQ. Trimming stripped 4 bases from V and 1 base from J, with 14 bases between. This CDR3 spans 15 amino acids. Using reference TRBV5-1 and TRBJ1-1 for the parts outside the CDR3, the full variable domain is KAGVTQTPRYLIKTRGQQVTLSCSPISGHRSVSWYQQTPGQGLQFLFEYFSETQRNKGNFPGRFSGRQFSNSRSEMNVSTLELGDSALYLCASSTPGGTNTEAFFGQGTRLTVV.

The CDR3 DNA sequence: TGTGCCAGCAGAGCCGGGGGGGCTGGAAGCGATGAGCAGTTCTTC. Residues: CASRAGGAGSDEQFF. The V and J genes are TRBV6-1 and TRBJ2-1; TRBD2 matches at 8 bases. V lost 6 bases to trimming and J lost 8 bases; unmatched junction nucleotides: 12. The CDR3 covers 15 residues. Germline V gene sequence: CDR1 MNHNS, CDR2 SASEGT.

The CDR3 DNA sequence: TGTGCCAGCAGCTCCTACAGCTGGGGCAATTCACCCCTCCACTTT. Protein product: CASSSYSWGNSPLHF. The J gene is TRBJ1-6, the V gene TRBV5-6, with TRBD1 as a possible D gene (5 bases). Trimming took off 3 bases at V and 7 bases at J, with 14 bases between the two ends. The CDR3 has 15 amino acids. CDR1 SGHDT and CDR2 YYEEEE come from the germline V gene.

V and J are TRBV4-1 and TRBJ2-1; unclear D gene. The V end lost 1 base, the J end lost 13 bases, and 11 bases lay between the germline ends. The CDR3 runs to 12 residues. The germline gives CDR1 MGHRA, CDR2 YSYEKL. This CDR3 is CASSQVVGPQFF. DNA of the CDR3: TGCGCCAGCAGCCAAGTAGTGGGTCCCCAGTTCTTC.

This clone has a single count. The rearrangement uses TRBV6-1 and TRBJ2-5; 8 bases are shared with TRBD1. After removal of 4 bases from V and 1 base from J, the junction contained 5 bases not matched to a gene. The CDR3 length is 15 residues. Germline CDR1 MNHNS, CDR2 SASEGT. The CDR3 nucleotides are TGTGCCAGCAGTGCGGGACAGGTGGGCCAAGAGACCCAGTACTTC. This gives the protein CASSAGQVGQETQYF.

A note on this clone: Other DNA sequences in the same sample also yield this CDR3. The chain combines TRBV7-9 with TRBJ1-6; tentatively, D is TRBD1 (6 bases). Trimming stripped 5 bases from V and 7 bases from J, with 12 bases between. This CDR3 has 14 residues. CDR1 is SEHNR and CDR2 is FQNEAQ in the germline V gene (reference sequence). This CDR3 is CASSPSGGNSPLHF. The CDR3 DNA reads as TGTGCCAGCAGCCCCTCGGGGGGCAATTCACCCCTCCACTTT. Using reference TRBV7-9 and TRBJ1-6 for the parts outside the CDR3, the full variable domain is DTGVSQNPRHKITKRGQNVTFRCDPISEHNRLYWYRQTLGQGPEFLTYFQNEAQLEKSRLLSDRFSAERPKGSFSTLEIQRTEQGDSAMYLCASSPSGGNSPLHFGNGTRLTVT.

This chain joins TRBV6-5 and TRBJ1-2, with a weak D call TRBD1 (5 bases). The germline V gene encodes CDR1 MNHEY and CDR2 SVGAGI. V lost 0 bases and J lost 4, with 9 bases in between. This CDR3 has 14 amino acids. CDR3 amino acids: CASSYSEGPYGYTF. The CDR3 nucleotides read TGTGCCAGCAGTTACTCAGAGGGACCCTATGGCTACACCTTC.

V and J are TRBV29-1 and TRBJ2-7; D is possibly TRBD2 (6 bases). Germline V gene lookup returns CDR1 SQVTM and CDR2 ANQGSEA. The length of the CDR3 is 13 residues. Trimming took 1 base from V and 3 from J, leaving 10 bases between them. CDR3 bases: TGCAGCGTTGAAGGTGGGGAGGACTACGAGCAGTACTTC. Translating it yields CSVEGGEDYEQYF.

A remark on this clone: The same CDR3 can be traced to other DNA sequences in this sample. In DNA form, the CDR3 reads TGTGCCAGCAGCTTGGAACCTAGCTCCTACGAGCAGTACTTC. This gives the protein CASSLEPSSYEQYF. The rearrangement links TRBV5-4 to TRBJ2-7; D unclear. CDR3 length: 14 amino acids. Trimming left V 0 bases short and J 0 bases short, with 7 bases between. Germline V gene sequence: CDR1 SGHNT, CDR2 YYREEE (reference sequence).

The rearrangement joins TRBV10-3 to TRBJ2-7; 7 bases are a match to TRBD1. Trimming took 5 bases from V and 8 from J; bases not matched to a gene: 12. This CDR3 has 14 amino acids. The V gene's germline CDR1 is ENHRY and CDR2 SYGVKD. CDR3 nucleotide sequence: TGTGCCATCAGTTACCGGGACAGTGGGCACAAGCAGTACTTC. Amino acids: CAISYRDSGHKQYF.

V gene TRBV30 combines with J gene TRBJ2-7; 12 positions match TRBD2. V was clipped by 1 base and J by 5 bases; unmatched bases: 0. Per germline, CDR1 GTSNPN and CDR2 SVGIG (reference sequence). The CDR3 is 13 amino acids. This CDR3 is CAWSGLAGDEQYF. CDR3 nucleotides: TGTGCCTGGAGTGGACTAGCGGGAGACGAGCAGTACTTC.

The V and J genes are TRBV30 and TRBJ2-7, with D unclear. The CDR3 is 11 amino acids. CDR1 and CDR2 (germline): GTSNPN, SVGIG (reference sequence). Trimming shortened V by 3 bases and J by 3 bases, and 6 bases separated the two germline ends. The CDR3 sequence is CAWSNYYEQYF. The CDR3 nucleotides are TGTGCCTGGAGCAATTACTACGAGCAGTACTTC.

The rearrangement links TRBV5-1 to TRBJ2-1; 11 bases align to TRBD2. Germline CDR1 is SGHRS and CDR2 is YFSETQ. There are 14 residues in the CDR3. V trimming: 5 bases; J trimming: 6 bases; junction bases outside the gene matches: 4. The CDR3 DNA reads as TGCGCCAGCAGGTGGGGACTAGCGGCCAATGAGCAGTTCTTC. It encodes CASRWGLAANEQFF.

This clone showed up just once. This CDR3 reads CASSLGTGSSYEQYF. CDR3 bases: TGTGCCAGCAGCTTAGGGACAGGAAGCTCCTACGAGCAGTACTTC. The J gene is TRBJ2-7, the V gene TRBV5-5, with TRBD1 identical over 8 bases. Losses at the gene ends were 2 bases for V and 0 bases for J; bases not matched to a gene: 4. From germline, CDR1 is SGHKS and CDR2 YYEKEE (reference sequence). The CDR3 spans 15 residues.

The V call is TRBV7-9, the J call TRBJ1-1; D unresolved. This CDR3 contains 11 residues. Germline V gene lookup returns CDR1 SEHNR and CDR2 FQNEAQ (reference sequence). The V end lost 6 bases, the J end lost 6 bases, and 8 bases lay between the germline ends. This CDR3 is CASSSGAEAFF. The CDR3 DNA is TGTGCCAGCAGTTCCGGCGCTGAAGCTTTCTTT.